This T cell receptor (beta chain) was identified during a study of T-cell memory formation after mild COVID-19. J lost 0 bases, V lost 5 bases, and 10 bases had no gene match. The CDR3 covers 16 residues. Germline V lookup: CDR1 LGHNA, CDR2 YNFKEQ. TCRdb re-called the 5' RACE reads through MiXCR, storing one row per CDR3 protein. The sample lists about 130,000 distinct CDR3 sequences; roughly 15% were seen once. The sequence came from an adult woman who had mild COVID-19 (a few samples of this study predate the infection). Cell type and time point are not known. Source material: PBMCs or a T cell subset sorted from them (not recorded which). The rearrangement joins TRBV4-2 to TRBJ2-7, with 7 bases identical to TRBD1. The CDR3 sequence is CASSKGGTVLSYEQYF. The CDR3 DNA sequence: TGTGCCAGCAGCAAAGGTGGGACAGTCCTCTCCTACGAGCAGTACTTC.